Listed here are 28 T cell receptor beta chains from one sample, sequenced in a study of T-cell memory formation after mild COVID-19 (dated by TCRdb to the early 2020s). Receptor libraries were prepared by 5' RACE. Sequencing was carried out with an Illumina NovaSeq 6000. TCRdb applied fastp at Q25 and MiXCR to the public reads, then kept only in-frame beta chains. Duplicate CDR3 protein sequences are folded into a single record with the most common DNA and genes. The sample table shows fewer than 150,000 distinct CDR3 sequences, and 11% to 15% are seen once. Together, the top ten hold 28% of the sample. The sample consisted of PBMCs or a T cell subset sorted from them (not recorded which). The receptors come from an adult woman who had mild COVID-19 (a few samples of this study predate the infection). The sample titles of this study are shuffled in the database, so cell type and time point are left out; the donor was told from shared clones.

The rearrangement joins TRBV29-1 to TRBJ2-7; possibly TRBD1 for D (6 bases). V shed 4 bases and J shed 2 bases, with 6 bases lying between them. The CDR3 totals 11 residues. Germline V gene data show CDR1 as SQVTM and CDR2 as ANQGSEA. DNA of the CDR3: TGCAGCGTTGGGGGGCCCTACGAGCAGTACTTC. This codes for CSVGGPYEQYF.

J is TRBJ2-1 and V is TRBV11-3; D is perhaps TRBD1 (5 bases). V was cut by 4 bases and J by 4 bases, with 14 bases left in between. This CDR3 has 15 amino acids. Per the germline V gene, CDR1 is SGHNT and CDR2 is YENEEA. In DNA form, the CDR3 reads TGTGCCAGCAGCTCGGACACCTTCGCATACAATGAGCAGTTCTTC. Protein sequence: CASSSDTFAYNEQFF.

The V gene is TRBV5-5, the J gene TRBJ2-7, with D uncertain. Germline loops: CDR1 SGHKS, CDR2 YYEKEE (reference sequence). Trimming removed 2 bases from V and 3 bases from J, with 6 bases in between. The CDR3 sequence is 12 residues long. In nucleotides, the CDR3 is TGTGCCAGCAGCTTCACAGTCTACGAGCAGTACTTC. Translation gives CASSFTVYEQYF.

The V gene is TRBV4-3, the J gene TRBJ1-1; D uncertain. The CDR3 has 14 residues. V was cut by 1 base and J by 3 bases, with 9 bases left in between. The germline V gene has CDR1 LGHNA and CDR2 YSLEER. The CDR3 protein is CASSQVRGDTEAFF. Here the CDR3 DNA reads TGCGCCAGCAGCCAAGTACGCGGGGACACTGAAGCTTTCTTT.

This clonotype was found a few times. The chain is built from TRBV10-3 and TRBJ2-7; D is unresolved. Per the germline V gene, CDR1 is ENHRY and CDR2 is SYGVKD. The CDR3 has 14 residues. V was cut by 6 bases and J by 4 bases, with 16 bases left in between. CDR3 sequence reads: CAISDTIREYEQYF. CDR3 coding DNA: TGTGCCATCAGCGACACTATTCGCGAGTACGAGCAGTACTTC.

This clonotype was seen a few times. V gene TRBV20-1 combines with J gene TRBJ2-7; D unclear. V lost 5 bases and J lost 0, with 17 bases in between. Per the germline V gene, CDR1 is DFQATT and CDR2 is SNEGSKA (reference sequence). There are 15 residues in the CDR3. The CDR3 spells CSAHPPGQSSYEQYF. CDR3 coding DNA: TGCAGTGCTCATCCCCCCGGGCAAAGCTCCTACGAGCAGTACTTC.

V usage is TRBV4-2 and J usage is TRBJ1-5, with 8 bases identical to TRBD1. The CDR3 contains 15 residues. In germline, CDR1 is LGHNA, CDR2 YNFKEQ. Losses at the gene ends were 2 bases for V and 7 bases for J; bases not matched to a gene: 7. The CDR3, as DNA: TGTGCCAGCAGCCAACCAGGGGGCGCGGGGCAGCCCCAGCATTTT. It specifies CASSQPGGAGQPQHF.

CDR3 in DNA: TGTGCCAGCAGCTCGGGGTCGGACGAGCAGTACTTC. Translating gives CASSSGSDEQYF. The chain couples TRBV12-3 or TRBV12-4 to TRBJ2-7, with D perhaps matching TRBD2 (5 bases). The length of the CDR3 is 12 residues. V was pared by 6 bases and J by 5 bases, with 11 bases between.

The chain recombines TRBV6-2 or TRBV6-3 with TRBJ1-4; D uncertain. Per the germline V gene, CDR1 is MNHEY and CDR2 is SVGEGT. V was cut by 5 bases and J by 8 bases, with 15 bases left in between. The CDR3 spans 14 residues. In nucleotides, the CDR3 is TGTGCCAGCAGTCCAAAGGGAGATACGGAAAAACTGTTTTTT. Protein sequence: CASSPKGDTEKLFF.

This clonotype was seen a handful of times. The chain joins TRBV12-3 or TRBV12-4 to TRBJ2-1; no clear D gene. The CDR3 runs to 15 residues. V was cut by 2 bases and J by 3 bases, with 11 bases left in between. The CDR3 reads CASSLMADRYNEQFF. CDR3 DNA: TGTGCCAGCAGTTTAATGGCAGACCGCTACAATGAGCAGTTCTTC.

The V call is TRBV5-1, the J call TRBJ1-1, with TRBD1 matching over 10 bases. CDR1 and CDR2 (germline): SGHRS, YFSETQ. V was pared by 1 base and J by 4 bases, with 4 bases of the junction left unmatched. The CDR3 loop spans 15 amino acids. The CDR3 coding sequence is TGCGCCAGCAGCTTGTCGGGACAGGGGAGCACTGAAGCTTTCTTT. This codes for CASSLSGQGSTEAFF.

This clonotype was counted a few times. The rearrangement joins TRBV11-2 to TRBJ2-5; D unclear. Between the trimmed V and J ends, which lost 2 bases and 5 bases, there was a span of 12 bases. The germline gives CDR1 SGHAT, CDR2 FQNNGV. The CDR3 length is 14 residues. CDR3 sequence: CASSLFLGMETQYF. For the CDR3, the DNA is TGTGCCAGCAGCTTATTTTTAGGGATGGAGACCCAGTACTTC.

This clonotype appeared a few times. The CDR3 spells CASSPPDGVAQYF. CDR3 sequence (DNA): TGTGCCAGCAGCCCCCCGGACGGGGTTGCGCAGTATTTT. This rearrangement joins TRBV5-6 to TRBJ2-3; D is perhaps TRBD2 (5 bases). Germline-derived CDR1 and CDR2 are SGHDT and YYEEEE. The V end lost 4 bases, the J end lost 10 bases, and 16 bases lay between the germline ends. The CDR3 length is 13 residues.

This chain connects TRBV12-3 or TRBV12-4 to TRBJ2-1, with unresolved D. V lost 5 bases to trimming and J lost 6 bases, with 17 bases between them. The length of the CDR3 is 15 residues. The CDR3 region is CASSGFRSRSNEQFF. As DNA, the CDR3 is TGTGCCAGCAGTGGGTTTAGGTCGCGTTCCAATGAGCAGTTCTTC.

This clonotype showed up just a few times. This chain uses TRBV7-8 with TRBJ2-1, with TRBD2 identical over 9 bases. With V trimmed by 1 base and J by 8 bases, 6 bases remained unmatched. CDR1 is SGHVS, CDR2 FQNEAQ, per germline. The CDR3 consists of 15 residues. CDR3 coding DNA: TGTGCCAGCAGCTTAGGCGGGGGGGCGTACGATGAGCAGTTCTTC. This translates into CASSLGGGAYDEQFF.

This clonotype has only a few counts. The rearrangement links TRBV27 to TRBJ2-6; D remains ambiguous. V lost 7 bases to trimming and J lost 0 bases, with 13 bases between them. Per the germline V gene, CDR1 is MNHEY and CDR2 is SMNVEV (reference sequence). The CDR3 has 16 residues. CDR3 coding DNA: TGTGCCAGCACCGCGCTACGGATCTCTGGGGCCAACGTCCTGACTTTC. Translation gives CASTALRISGANVLTF.

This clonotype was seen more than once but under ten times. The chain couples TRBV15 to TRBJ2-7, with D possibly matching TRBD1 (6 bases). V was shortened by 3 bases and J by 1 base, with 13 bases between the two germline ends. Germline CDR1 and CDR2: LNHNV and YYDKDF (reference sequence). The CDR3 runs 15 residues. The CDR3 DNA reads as TGTGCCACCAGCAGTACCAAACAGGGTTCCTACGAGCAGTACTTC. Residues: CATSSTKQGSYEQYF.

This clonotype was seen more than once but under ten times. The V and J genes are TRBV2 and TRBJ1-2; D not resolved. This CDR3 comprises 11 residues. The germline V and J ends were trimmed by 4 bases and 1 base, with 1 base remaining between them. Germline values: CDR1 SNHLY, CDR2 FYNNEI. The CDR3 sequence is CASSVNYGYTF. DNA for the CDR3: TGTGCCAGCAGTGTTAACTATGGCTACACCTTC.

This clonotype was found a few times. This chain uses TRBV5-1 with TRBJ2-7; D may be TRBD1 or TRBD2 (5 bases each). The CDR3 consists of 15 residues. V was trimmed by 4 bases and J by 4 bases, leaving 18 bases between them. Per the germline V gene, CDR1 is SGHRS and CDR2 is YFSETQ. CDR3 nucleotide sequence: TGCGCCAGCAGCGATACCGGGGCCGTGGGATACGAGCAGTACTTC. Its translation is CASSDTGAVGYEQYF. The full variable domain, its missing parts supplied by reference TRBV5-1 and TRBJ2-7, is KAGVTQTPRYLIKTRGQQVTLSCSPISGHRSVSWYQQTPGQGLQFLFEYFSETQRNKGNFPGRFSGRQFSNSRSEMNVSTLELGDSALYLCASSDTGAVGYEQYFGPGTRLTVT.

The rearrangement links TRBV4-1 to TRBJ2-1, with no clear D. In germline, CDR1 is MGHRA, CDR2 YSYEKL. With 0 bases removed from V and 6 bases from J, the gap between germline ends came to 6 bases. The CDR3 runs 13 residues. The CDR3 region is CASSQEALNEQFF. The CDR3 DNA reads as TGCGCCAGCAGCCAAGAGGCCCTCAATGAGCAGTTCTTC.

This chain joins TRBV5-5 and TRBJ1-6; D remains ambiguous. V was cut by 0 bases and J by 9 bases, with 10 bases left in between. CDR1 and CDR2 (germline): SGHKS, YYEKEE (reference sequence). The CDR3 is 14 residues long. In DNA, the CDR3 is TGTGCCAGCAGCTTGGCGTGGGAATCTTCACCCCTCCACTTT. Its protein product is CASSLAWESSPLHF.

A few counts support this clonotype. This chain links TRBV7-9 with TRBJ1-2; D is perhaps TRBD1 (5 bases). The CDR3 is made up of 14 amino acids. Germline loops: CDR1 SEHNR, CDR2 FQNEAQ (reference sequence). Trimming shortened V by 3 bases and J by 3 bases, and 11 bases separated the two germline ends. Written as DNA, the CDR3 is TGTGCCAGCAGCTTGGAGGGGACCCACTATGGCTACACCTTC. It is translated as CASSLEGTHYGYTF.

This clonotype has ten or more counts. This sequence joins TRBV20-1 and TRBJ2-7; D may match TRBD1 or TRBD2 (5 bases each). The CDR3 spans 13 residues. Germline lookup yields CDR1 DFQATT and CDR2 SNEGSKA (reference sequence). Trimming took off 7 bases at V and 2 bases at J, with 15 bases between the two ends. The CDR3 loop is CSVQGRRTYEQYF. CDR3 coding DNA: TGCAGTGTCCAGGGACGGCGAACCTACGAGCAGTACTTC.

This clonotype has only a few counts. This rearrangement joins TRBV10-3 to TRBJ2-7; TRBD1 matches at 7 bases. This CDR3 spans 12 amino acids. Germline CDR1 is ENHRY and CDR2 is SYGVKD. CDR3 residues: CSTSGGANEQYF. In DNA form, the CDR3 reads TGTTCCACCTCAGGGGGAGCGAACGAGCAGTACTTC.

CDR3 nucleotides: TGCGCCAGCAGTACCGGGACAGACTACGAGCAGTACTTC. This translates into CASSTGTDYEQYF. The genes are TRBV10-2 and TRBJ2-7, with TRBD1 identical over 7 bases. With 5 bases clipped from V and 3 bases from J, the junction kept 4 bases outside the gene matches. Germline CDR1 is WSHSY and CDR2 is SAAADI. The CDR3 runs 13 residues.

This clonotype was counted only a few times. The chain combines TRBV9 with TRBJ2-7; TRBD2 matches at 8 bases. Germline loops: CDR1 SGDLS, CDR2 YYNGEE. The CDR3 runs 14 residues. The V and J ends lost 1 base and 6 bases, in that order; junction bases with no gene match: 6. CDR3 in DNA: TGTGCCAGCAGCGTACCCAGCGGGGGAGGCGAGCAGTACTTC. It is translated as CASSVPSGGGEQYF.

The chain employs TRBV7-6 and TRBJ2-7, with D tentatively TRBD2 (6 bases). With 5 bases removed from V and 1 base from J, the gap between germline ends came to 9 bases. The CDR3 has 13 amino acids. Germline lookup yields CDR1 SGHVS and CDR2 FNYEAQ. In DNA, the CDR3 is TGTGCCAGCAGCGCGGGGAATTCCTACGAGCAGTACTTC. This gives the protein CASSAGNSYEQYF.

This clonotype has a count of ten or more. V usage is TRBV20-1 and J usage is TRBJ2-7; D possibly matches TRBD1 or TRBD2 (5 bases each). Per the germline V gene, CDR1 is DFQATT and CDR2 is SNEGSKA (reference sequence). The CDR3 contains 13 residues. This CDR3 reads CSTQGDSSYEQYF. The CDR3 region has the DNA TGCAGCACCCAGGGAGACAGCTCCTACGAGCAGTACTTC.